This TCR beta chain derives from a study of T cell responses to AZD1222 COVID-19 vaccine. Study as a whole: Timing groups of about 4 and about 12 weeks for second doses were pooled. Findings and limits, study-wide: Researchers report vaccine-associated CD4 TCRs spanning spike, with dominance at 160-218 and 743-854. Repertoires were obtained only post-peak T cell response. White British ancestry dominated among donors, who included more females, and clonal diversity was possibly underestimated.

V dropped 4 bases and J dropped 4 bases, with 14 bases sitting between them. Per the germline V gene, CDR1 is SGHDT and CDR2 is YYEEEE. This CDR3 spans 14 amino acids. As for this clone: The antigen is undetermined.

Using immunoSEQ multiplex PCR, the repertoire was profiled, and TCRdb retains in-frame clones only, with some absent. Of over 150,000 clones detected, approximately 86% appear once; the ten largest clones hold 2.6%. This receptor was identified in an adult in good health. J is TRBJ1-1 and V is TRBV5-6; D unclear. The material sequenced was peripheral blood, taken on day 0 of AZD1222 vaccination. The chain's CDR3 is CASSRGGRFTEAFF. CDR3 bases: TGTGCCAGCAGCCGAGGTGGCAGGTTCACTGAAGCTTTCTTT.